This T cell receptor (beta chain) is drawn from a study of T cell clones after liver transplantation. Turning to the study itself: TCRbeta sequencing after a pre-transplant mixed lymphocyte reaction identified graft-donor-reactive clones, later tracked in post-transplant blood. Graft-donor-reactive sequences were compared with third-party-reactive TCRbeta sequences from pre-transplant mixed lymphocyte reactions.

Study-wide points: Donor-reactive sequences fell more than third party-reactive ones, suggesting partial deletion. In 5 of 8 subjects, circulating graft-donor-reactive CD4 TCRbeta sequences fell significantly after transplant.

With respect to this clone: No antigen is known for it.

The table came from immunoSEQ multiplex PCR; TCRdb's copy has only in-frame clones and leaves some out. The sample has 25,000 to 35,000 clones, around 94% seen once. The germline CDR1 and CDR2 sequences are SGHNT and YENEEA. This CDR3 has 18 amino acids. The V end was cut by 0 bases, the J end by 0 bases, with 12 bases between. This specimen consisted of CD8+ T cells from blood, obtained 12 months after liver transplant. The clonotype originates from a human patient who received a liver transplant. Some T cells may be the graft donor's. The chain uses TRBV11-3 and TRBJ2-6; possible D gene TRBD2, 6 bases. The CDR3 coding sequence is TGTGCCAGCAGCTTAGATCGGGAGCACCCCTCTGGGGCCAACGTCCTGACTTTC. Translated: CASSLDREHPSGANVLTF.